Listed here are 16 T cell receptor beta chains from one sample, sequenced in a study of blood T cells in healthy people across ages (dated by TCRdb to the mid-2010s). Receptor amplification or capture employed 5' RACE. For sequencing, an Illumina HiSeq 2500 was employed. A second PCR of about 6 to 11 cycles was performed with a sample-barcoded 5' primer and a J-beta primer mix. The public reads were quality trimmed at Q25 with fastp and then assembled into clones with MiXCR by TCRdb, keeping productive beta chains. Under each unique CDR3 protein, matching rows form one entry showing the most common genes and DNA. Counted in this sample were around 1,100,000 distinct CDR3 sequences; approximately 38% of them appeared once. The ten top clones hold 13% of the sample. The specimen was blood. Every receptor here comes from a man younger than 30 in good health.

V gene TRBV4-1 combines with J gene TRBJ1-5; D not certain. V lost 0 bases and J 3 bases, leaving 9 bases between the germline ends. The CDR3 contains 15 residues. Germline V gene lookup returns CDR1 MGHRA and CDR2 YSYEKL. CDR3 nucleotide sequence: TGCGCCAGCAGCCAAGAGTCCAGAATCAATCAGCCCCAGCATTTT. It specifies CASSQESRINQPQHF.

This clonotype appeared a few times. This sequence joins TRBV27 and TRBJ2-1; no definite D call. V lost 4 bases and J 7 bases, leaving 11 bases between the germline ends. Germline-derived CDR1 and CDR2 are MNHEY and SMNVEV (reference sequence). The CDR3 covers 13 residues. CDR3 region: CASSSSDVNEQFF. The DNA for the CDR3 is TGTGCCAGCAGTTCATCGGACGTTAATGAGCAGTTCTTC.

V is TRBV7-2 and J is TRBJ1-1, with 10 positions matching TRBD1. Germline CDR1 and CDR2: SGHTA and FQGNSA. This CDR3 is built from 15 residues. The trim removed 5 bases at V and 9 bases at J, leaving 12 bases unmatched. This CDR3 is CASSPKTGGFSKAFF. CDR3 nucleotides: TGTGCCAGCAGCCCTAAGACAGGGGGCTTTTCGAAAGCTTTCTTT.

The chain has TRBV5-1 and TRBJ1-1; D remains unclear. V was cut by 3 bases and J by 0 bases, with 15 bases left in between. This CDR3 is 16 amino acids long. The V gene's germline CDR1 is SGHRS and CDR2 YFSETQ. The DNA of the CDR3 is TGCGCCAGCAGCTCGGACGGAGATTATATGAACACTGAAGCTTTCTTT. It encodes CASSSDGDYMNTEAFF.

In its sample, this clonotype was seen once. The conserved closing phenylalanine or tryptophan is absent in this CDR3, likely reflecting a read error. The chain employs TRBV19 and TRBJ2-3, with TRBD2 as a possible D gene (6 bases). Trimming removed 5 bases from V and 1 base from J, with 10 bases in between. The germline CDR1 and CDR2 sequences are LNHDA and SQIVND (reference sequence). CDR3 length: 14 residues. CDR3 residues: CASSQTGGTDTQYL. CDR3 DNA: TGTGCCAGTAGTCAGACGGGGGGCACAGATACGCAGTATTTG.

This clonotype has just a few counts. The V call is TRBV20-1, the J call TRBJ1-1, with D perhaps matching TRBD1 (5 bases). The CDR3 spans 15 residues. CDR1 and CDR2 (germline): DFQATT, SNEGSKA (reference sequence). Trimming stripped 3 bases from V and 3 bases from J, with 17 bases between. DNA for the CDR3: TGCAGTGCTAGTCCGGGTCTCGGGGGGGACACTGAAGCTTTCTTT. This sequence encodes CSASPGLGGDTEAFF.

This clonotype was observed at least ten times. The DNA for the CDR3 is TGTGCCAGCAGTGCTGCCGGGACATCGACTTATGGCTACACCTTC. Translation: CASSAAGTSTYGYTF. The chain uses TRBV27 and TRBJ1-2; tentative D call: TRBD1 (6 bases). V lost 5 bases and J 5 bases, leaving 18 bases between the germline ends. Germline V CDR1 and CDR2: MNHEY, SMNVEV (reference sequence). CDR3 length: 15 residues.

There are a few counts of this clonotype. DNA for the CDR3: TGCAGCGCAACAGAGAACTATGGCTACACCTTC. Amino acid sequence: CSATENYGYTF. The chain links TRBV29-1 to TRBJ1-2, with D unresolved. V was cut by 7 bases and J by 2 bases, with 8 bases left in between. This CDR3 is built from 11 residues. Germline CDR1 SQVTM, CDR2 ANQGSEA.

The chain carries TRBV6-6 and TRBJ1-3; unclear D gene. CDR1 MNHNY and CDR2 SVGAGI come from the germline V gene (reference sequence). The CDR3 consists of 11 residues. The CDR3 coding sequence is TGTGCTAGCGAGGCTGGAAACACCATATATTTT. Encoded protein: CASEAGNTIYF.

The chain combines TRBV18 with TRBJ1-1; D is uncertain. V gave up 3 bases and J gave up 5 bases, with 13 bases separating them. The CDR3 consists of 14 residues. The germline V gene has CDR1 KGHSH and CDR2 LQKENI. Here the CDR3 reads CASSPISGGTEAFF. The CDR3 coding sequence is TGTGCCAGCTCACCGATCTCGGGAGGGACTGAAGCTTTCTTT.

The chain carries TRBV19 and TRBJ1-2; no clear D. Trimming removed 6 bases at V and 2 bases at J, with 10 bases between. Germline V lookup: CDR1 LNHDA, CDR2 SQIVND (reference sequence). This CDR3 contains 13 residues. The CDR3 coding sequence is TGTGCCAGTAGCCCTTATGAGAACTATGGCTACACCTTC. Translating gives CASSPYENYGYTF.

The V gene is TRBV6-1, the J gene TRBJ1-2; 8 nucleotides agree with TRBD1. The germline CDR1 and CDR2 sequences are MNHNS and SASEGT. V was clipped by 6 bases and J by 7 bases; unmatched bases: 7. The CDR3 runs to 13 residues. The DNA of the CDR3 is TGTGCCAGCAGAACGGACAGGGTTGCTGGCTACACCTTC. As protein: CASRTDRVAGYTF.

The V gene is TRBV4-1, the J gene TRBJ1-2; unclear D gene. Trimming cost V 0 bases and J 3 bases, with 8 bases left between them. In germline, CDR1 is MGHRA, CDR2 YSYEKL. The CDR3 runs 14 residues. CDR3 residues: CASSQEEKYYGYTF. The CDR3 DNA reads TGCGCCAGCAGCCAAGAGGAGAAATACTATGGCTACACCTTC.

This clonotype was observed a handful of times. The J gene is TRBJ1-1, the V gene TRBV6-2 or TRBV6-3; D is uncertain. Germline V CDR1 and CDR2: MNHEY, SVGEGT. This CDR3 comprises 14 residues. V gave up 2 bases and J gave up 1 base, with 8 bases separating them. The CDR3 DNA is TGTGCCAGCAGTTACCCCGGGTGGAACACTGAAGCTTTCTTT. Protein: CASSYPGWNTEAFF.

Points on this clonotype: A much larger clone sits a single nucleotide away, making a read error possible. The chain couples TRBV5-1 to TRBJ2-4; tentatively, D is TRBD1 (6 bases). The J call is doubtful: the DNA matches TRBJ2-7 better. Germline assignment: CDR1 SGHRS and CDR2 YFSETQ. This CDR3 spans 14 amino acids. In nucleotides, the CDR3 is TGCGCCAGCAGCGTAACCACAGGGATCCACGAGCAGTACTTC. The encoded protein is CASSVTTGIHEQYF.

This clonotype was picked up a small number of times. The J gene is TRBJ1-5, the V gene TRBV3-1; D ambiguous. This CDR3 spans 15 amino acids. Germline values: CDR1 LGHDT, CDR2 YNNKEL (reference sequence). Between the trimmed V and J ends, which lost 0 bases and 4 bases, there was a span of 10 bases. Here the CDR3 reads CASSQDLTENQPQHF. The CDR3 DNA reads TGTGCCAGCAGCCAAGATTTAACAGAAAATCAGCCCCAGCATTTT.